The 3 T cell receptor beta chains in this list originate from one sample, sequenced in a study of shared clonotypes between healthy human individuals. The table came from immunoSEQ multiplex PCR; TCRdb's copy has only in-frame clones and leaves some out. The sample shows approximately 640,000 clones, approximately 75% of them seen only once. Sequenced material: memory CD4+ T cells sorted from blood. The subset denotes: CD45RA-negative fraction. The receptors originated from a woman under 40 in good health.

This chain's CDR3 is CASSLRGGAPYGYTF. The CDR3 DNA follows: TGTGCCAGCAGTTTAAGAGGGGGGGCACCCTATGGCTACACCTTC. This rearrangement joins TRBV28 to TRBJ1-2, with D tentatively TRBD1 (6 bases). The CDR3 is 15 residues long. V was pared by 2 bases and J by 4 bases, with 14 bases between. The germline CDR1 and CDR2 sequences are MDHEN and SYDVKM.

The CDR3 nucleotides read TGTGCCAGCAGCTCACCCAGGGCTAGCGACGGAACCGGGGAGCTGTTTTTT. This codes for CASSSPRASDGTGELFF. The rearrangement joins TRBV11-2 to TRBJ2-2; perhaps TRBD2 as D (6 bases). Germline CDR1 reads SGHAT; CDR2 reads FQNNGV. V lost 4 bases and J lost 5, with 20 bases in between. The CDR3 is 17 amino acids.

This clone is medium-sized (0.01 to 0.1%). The V gene is TRBV28, the J gene TRBJ1-4; the match to TRBD1 covers 8 bases. The CDR3 sequence is 16 residues long. V lost 4 bases to trimming and J lost 6 bases; unmatched junction nucleotides: 10. CDR1 is MDHEN and CDR2 is SYDVKM in the germline V gene. CDR3 region: CASSSPRTGNHEKLFF. The CDR3 bases are TGTGCCAGCAGTTCCCCTAGGACAGGGAATCATGAAAAACTGTTTTTT.